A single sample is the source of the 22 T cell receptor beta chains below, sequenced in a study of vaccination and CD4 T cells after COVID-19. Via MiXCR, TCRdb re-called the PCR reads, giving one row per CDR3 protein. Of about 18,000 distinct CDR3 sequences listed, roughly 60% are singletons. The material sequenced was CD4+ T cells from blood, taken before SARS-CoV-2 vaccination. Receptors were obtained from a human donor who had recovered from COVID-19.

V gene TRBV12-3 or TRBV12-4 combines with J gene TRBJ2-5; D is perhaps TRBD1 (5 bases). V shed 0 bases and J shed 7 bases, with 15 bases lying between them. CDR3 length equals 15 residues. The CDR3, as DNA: TGTGCCAGCAGTTTAGCAGGGGCGAGTGTGGGGACCCAGTACTTC. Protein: CASSLAGASVGTQYF.

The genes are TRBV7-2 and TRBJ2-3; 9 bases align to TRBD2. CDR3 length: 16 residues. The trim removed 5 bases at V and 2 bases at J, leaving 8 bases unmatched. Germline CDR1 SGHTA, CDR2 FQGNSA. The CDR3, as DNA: TGTGCCAGCAGCCTGGGACTAGCCCAAAACACAGATACGCAGTATTTT. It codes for CASSLGLAQNTDTQYF.

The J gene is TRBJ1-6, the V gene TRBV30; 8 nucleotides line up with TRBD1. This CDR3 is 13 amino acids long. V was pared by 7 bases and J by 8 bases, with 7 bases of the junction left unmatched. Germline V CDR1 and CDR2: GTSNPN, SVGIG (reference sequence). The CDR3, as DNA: TGTGCCTCCGTGGACAGGGTGGATTCACCCCTCCACTTT. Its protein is CASVDRVDSPLHF.

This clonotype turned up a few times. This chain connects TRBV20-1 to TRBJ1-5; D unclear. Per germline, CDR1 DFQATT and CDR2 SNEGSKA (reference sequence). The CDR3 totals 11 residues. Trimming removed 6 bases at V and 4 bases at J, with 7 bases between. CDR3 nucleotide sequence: TGCAGTGCCCAATTGAATCAGCCCCAGCATTTT. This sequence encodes CSAQLNQPQHF.

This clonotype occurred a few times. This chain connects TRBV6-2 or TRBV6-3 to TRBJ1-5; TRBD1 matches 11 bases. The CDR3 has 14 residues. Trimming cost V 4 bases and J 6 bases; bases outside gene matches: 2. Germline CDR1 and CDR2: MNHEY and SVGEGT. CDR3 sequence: CASSSGQGVQPQHF. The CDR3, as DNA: TGTGCCAGCAGTTCGGGACAGGGGGTTCAGCCCCAGCATTTT.

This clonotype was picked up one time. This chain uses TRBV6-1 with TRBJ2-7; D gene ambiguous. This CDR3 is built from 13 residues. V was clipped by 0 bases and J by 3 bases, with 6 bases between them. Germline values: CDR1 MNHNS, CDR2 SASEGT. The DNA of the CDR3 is TGTGCCAGCAGTGAAGCAGGAAACTACGAGCAGTACTTC. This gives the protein CASSEAGNYEQYF.

In DNA, the CDR3 is TGTGCCAGCAGTTTATCTGGGGCCGGCAGGGAGTTCTTC. This encodes CASSLSGAGREFF. The chain joins TRBV28 to TRBJ2-1; possible D gene TRBD1, 5 bases. This CDR3 has 13 amino acids. Per the germline V gene, CDR1 is MDHEN and CDR2 is SYDVKM. V shed 1 base and J shed 14 bases, with 15 bases lying between them.

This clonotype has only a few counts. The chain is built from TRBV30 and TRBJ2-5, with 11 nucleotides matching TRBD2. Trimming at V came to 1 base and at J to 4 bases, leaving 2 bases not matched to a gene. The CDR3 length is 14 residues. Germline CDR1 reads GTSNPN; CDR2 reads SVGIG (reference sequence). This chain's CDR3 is CAWSAGLAGETQYF. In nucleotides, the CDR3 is TGTGCCTGGAGTGCAGGACTAGCGGGAGAGACCCAGTACTTC.

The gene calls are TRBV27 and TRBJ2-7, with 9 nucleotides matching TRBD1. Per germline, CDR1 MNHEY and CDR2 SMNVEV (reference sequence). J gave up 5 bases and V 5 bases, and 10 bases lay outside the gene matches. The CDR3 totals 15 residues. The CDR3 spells CASSDPGQGKNEQYF. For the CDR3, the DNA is TGTGCCAGCAGTGACCCCGGACAGGGGAAGAACGAGCAGTACTTC.

CDR3: CASTIGTANNEQFF. CDR3 DNA: TGTGCCAGTACCATCGGAACGGCAAACAATGAGCAGTTCTTC. This chain links TRBV19 with TRBJ2-1; D gene unclear. CDR3 length: 14 amino acids. V lost 7 bases to trimming and J lost 5 bases, with 15 bases between them. CDR1 is LNHDA and CDR2 is SQIVND in the germline V gene (reference sequence).

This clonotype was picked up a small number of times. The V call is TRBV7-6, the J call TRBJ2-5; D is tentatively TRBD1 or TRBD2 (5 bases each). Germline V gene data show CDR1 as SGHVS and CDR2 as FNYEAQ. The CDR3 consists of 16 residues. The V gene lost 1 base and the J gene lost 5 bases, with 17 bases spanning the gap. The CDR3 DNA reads TGTGCCAGCAGCTTAGAAACCGGGACCTCGGGGGAGACCCAGTACTTC. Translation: CASSLETGTSGETQYF.

Here the CDR3 DNA reads TGTGCCAGTCGATGGACTAGCGGGATTAGCACAGATACGCAGTATTTT. Translation gives CASRWTSGISTDTQYF. The V call is TRBV19, the J call TRBJ2-3, with TRBD2 identical over 12 bases. Looked up from germline, CDR1 is LNHDA and CDR2 is SQIVND (reference sequence). V dropped 8 bases and J dropped 0; count of bases not matched to a gene: 6. This CDR3 is built from 16 residues. The whole variable domain, filled in from reference TRBV19 and TRBJ2-3, reads DGGITQSPKYLFRKEGQNVTLSCEQNLNHDAMYWYRQDPGQGLRLIYYSQIVNDFQKGDIAEGYSVSREKKESFPLTVTSAQKNPTAFYLCASRWTSGISTDTQYFGPGTRLTVL.

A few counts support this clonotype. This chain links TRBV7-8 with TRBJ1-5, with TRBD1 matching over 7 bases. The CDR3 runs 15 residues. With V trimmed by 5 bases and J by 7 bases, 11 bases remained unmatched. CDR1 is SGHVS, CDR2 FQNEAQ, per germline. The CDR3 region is CASSLSGQVGQPQHF. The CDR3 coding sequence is TGTGCCAGCAGCCTTAGCGGACAGGTGGGACAGCCCCAGCATTTT.

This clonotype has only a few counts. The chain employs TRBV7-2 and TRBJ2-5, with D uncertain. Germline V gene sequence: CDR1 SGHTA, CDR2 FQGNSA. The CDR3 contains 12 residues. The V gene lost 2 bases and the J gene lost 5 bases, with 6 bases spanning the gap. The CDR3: CASSLLRETQYF. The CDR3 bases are TGTGCCAGCAGCTTATTACGGGAGACCCAGTACTTC.

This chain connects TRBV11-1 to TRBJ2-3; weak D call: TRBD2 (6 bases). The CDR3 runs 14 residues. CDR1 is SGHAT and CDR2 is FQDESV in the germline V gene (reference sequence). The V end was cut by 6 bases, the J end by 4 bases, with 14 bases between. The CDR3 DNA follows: TGTGCCAGCAGTAGTAGGAGGGGCGCAGATACGCAGTATTTT. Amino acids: CASSSRRGADTQYF.

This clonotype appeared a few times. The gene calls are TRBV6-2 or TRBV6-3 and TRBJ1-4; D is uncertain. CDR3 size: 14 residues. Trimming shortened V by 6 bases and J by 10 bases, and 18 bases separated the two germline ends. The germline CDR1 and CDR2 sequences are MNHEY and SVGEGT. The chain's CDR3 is CASRSLDSSGKLFF. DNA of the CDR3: TGTGCCAGCAGGAGCCTGGACTCTTCCGGAAAACTGTTTTTT.

CDR3 amino acids: CATRAGATDTQYF. The DNA for the CDR3 is TGTGCCACCCGAGCGGGTGCCACAGATACGCAGTATTTT. The chain carries TRBV19 and TRBJ2-3; maybe TRBD2 (6 bases). CDR3 length: 13 amino acids. Germline V gene sequence: CDR1 LNHDA, CDR2 SQIVND (reference sequence). The V gene lost 10 bases and the J gene lost 2 bases, with 13 bases spanning the gap.

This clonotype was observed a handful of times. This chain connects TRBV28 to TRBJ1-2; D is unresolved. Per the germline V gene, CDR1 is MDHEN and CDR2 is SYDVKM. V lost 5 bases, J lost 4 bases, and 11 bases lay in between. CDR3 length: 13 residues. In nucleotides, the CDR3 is TGTGCCAGCAGTCGCGGACCGGGCTATGGCTACACCTTC. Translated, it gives CASSRGPGYGYTF.

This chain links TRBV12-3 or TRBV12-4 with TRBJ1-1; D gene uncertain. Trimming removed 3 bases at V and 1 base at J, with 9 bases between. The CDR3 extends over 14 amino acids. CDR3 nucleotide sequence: TGTGCCAGCAGTTTGGTGGGAACGAACACTGAAGCTTTCTTT. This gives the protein CASSLVGTNTEAFF.

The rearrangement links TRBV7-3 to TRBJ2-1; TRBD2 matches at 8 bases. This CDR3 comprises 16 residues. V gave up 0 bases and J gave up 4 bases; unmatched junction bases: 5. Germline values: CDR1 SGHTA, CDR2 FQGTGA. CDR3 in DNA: TGTGCCAGCAGCTTAACGGGGCCGGGAGGGTACAATGAGCAGTTCTTC. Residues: CASSLTGPGGYNEQFF.

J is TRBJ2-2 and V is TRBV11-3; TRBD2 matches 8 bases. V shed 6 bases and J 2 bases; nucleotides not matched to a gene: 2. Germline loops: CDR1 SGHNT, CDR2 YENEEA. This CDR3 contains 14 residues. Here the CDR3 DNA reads TGTGCCAGCAGACGGGAGGGCAACACCGGGGAGCTGTTTTTT. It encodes CASRREGNTGELFF.

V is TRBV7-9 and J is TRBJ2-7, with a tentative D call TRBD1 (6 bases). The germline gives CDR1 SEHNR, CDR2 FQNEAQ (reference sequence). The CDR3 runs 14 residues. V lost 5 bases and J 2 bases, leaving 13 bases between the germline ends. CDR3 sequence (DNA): TGTGCCAGCAGCATTACAGGGTCGACCTACGAGCAGTACTTC. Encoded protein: CASSITGSTYEQYF.